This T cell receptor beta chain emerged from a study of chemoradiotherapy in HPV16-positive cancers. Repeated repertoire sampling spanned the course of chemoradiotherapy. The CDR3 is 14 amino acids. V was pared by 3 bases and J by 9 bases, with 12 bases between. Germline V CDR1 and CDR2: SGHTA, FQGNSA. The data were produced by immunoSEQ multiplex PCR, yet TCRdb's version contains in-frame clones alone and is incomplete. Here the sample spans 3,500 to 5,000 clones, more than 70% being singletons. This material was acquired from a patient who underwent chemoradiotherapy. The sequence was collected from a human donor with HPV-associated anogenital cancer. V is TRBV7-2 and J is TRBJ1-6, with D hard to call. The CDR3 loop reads CASSLGYESSPLHF. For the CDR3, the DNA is TGTGCCAGCAGCTTGGGGTATGAAAGTTCACCCCTCCACTTT.